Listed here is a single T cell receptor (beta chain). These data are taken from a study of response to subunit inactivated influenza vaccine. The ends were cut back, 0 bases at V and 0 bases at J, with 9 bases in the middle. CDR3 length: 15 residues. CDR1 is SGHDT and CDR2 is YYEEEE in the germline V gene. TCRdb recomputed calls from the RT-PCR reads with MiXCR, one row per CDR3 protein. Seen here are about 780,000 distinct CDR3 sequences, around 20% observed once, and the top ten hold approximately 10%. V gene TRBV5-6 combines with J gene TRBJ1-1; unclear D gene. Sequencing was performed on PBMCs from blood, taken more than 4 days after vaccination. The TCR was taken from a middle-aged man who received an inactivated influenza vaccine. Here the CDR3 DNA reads TGTGCCAGCAGCTTGGTTGAAGCCCTGAACACTGAAGCTTTCTTT. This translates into CASSLVEALNTEAFF.